This entry is about one TCR beta chain. These data originate in a study of shared clonotypes between healthy human individuals. Participating donors were healthy, HIV-negative adults free of recent acute infections or vaccinations. All participating donors were Caucasian adults from Nashville, Tennessee. A CD45RA-negative memory subset and a CD45RA+ naive subset were separated from the CD4+ cells. The authors' processing: In the immunoSEQ data, sequences were junction-only and lacked quality scores, so filtering differed. Data came from immunoSEQ multiplex PCR; TCRdb stores just in-frame clones and leaves some out. D and trimming come from the DNA, and the V and J calls and clone size come from that table. Of about 2.3 million clones in the sample, 92% were seen once. The CDR3 contains 15 residues. CDR1 and CDR2 (germline): MNHEY, SVGAGI. With 7 bases clipped from V and 5 bases from J, the junction kept 7 bases outside the gene matches.

The sequenced sample was naive CD4+ T cells from PBMCs. Stated subset: CD45RA+ positively selected. The receptor's source is a man between 18 and 35 years old in good health. Some clones in this sample may be carry-over from other donors' samples. This chain connects TRBV6-5 to TRBJ2-2, with 10 bases aligning to TRBD1. For the CDR3, the DNA is TGTGCCAGCACTAATGGACAGGGGGGAACCGGGGAGCTGTTTTTT. Residues: CASTNGQGGTGELFF.